This T cell receptor beta chain was sequenced in a study of read filtering for tumor transcriptome and immune sequencing. This clonotype appeared many times. This library used roughly 400 ng RNA and molecular barcoded adaptors spanning alpha/delta and beta/gamma chains. TCRdb passed the reads through MiXCR, listing each CDR3 protein once. The table records 130,000 or so distinct CDR3 sequences, approximately 13% of them present only once. V gave up 7 bases and J gave up 2 bases, with 11 bases separating them. The CDR3 sequence is 13 residues long. Germline CDR1 and CDR2: SNHLY and FYNNEI. The rearrangement links TRBV2 to TRBJ1-1; D remains unclear. This TCR was recovered from a donor aged 40 or older with multiple myeloma. The sample consisted of a population of CD138-negative cells sorted from bone marrow. The CDR3 coding sequence is TGTGCCAGCAAAAGAACAGAAAACACTGAAGCTTTCTTT. It specifies CASKRTENTEAFF.